This is a list of T cell receptor beta chains from one sample in a study of technical replicates of blood from a handful of donors. Produced via immunoSEQ multiplex PCR; TCRdb's table is partial and in-frame only. The sample yields 75,000 to 100,000 clones, 85% to 95% seen once. The sample was T cells isolated from PBMCs. The receptors come from a human donor in good health. CDR3s include the opening cysteine and the closing phenylalanine or tryptophan. Fields, in order: D gene, V gene, CDR3 length, J gene, clone size, CDR3 protein, CDR3 DNA. The D gene is left open where the match is weak. Part of the rows lack a size; the others show once, few, many or a class for expanded clones.

D: NA
V: TRBV2
length: 16
J: TRBJ1-1
size: NA
CDR3: CASIKWAIVGSTEAFF
DNA: TGTGCCAGCATAAAATGGGCTATCGTTGGAAGCACTGAAGCTTTCTTT

D: NA
V: TRBV2
length: 13
J: TRBJ1-5
size: NA
CDR3: CASRAPDNQPQHF
DNA: TGTGCCAGCAGGGCCCCAGACAATCAGCCCCAGCATTTT

D: TRBD1
V: TRBV5-4
length: 14
J: TRBJ2-7
size: NA
CDR3: CASSLAGGRYEQYF
DNA: TGTGCCAGCAGCTTGGCAGGGGGCCGCTACGAGCAGTACTTC

D: TRBD2
V: TRBV11-2
length: 17
J: TRBJ2-3
size: NA
CDR3: CASSALWEGALTDTQYF
DNA: TGTGCCAGCAGCGCACTTTGGGAGGGTGCCCTAACAGATACGCAGTATTTT

D: NA
V: TRBV30
length: 13
J: TRBJ2-2
size: NA
CDR3: CAWALGDTGELFF
DNA: TGTGCCTGGGCGCTAGGCGACACCGGGGAGCTGTTTTTT

D: TRBD1
V: TRBV4-2
length: 15
J: TRBJ1-2
size: few
CDR3: CASSQDRDSFYGYTF
DNA: TGTGCCAGCAGCCAAGATAGGGACAGCTTCTATGGCTACACCTTC

D: TRBD2
V: TRBV7-2
length: 16
J: TRBJ2-3
size: NA
CDR3: CASSLVGTSGSRTQYF
DNA: TGTGCCAGCAGCTTAGTGGGGACTAGCGGGAGTCGTACGCAGTATTTT

D: TRBD1
V: TRBV29-1
length: 13
J: TRBJ2-7
size: NA
CDR3: CSVQGKLNYEQYF
DNA: TGCAGCGTACAGGGGAAGTTGAACTACGAGCAGTACTTC

D: NA
V: TRBV5-1
length: 12
J: TRBJ2-1
size: few
CDR3: CASSLAYNEQFF
DNA: TGCGCCAGCAGCTTGGCTTACAATGAGCAGTTCTTC

D: NA
V: TRBV13
length: 19
J: TRBJ2-1
size: NA
CDR3: CASSFLDDPRNYFYNEQFF
DNA: TGTGCCAGCAGCTTCCTTGACGACCCTAGAAATTATTTCTACAATGAGCAGTTCTTC

D: TRBD2
V: TRBV2
length: 17
J: TRBJ2-7
size: NA
CDR3: CASSEDPGLAGAYEQYF
DNA: TGTGCCAGCAGTGAAGATCCCGGACTAGCGGGAGCCTACGAGCAGTACTTC

D: TRBD1
V: TRBV28
length: 13
J: TRBJ1-4
size: once
CDR3: CASSVQGVGKLFF
DNA: TGTGCCAGCAGTGTACAGGGGGTAGGAAAACTGTTTTTT

D: TRBD2
V: TRBV5-8
length: 14
J: TRBJ2-7
size: NA
CDR3: CASSLGLANYEQYF
DNA: TGTGCCAGCAGCTTAGGACTAGCGAATTACGAGCAGTACTTC

D: NA
V: TRBV19
length: 18
J: TRBJ2-7
size: NA
CDR3: CASSMGLPTRGRIHEQYF
DNA: TGTGCCAGTAGTATGGGTCTTCCTACCCGGGGGAGGATCCACGAGCAGTACTTC

D: NA
V: TRBV5-6
length: 13
J: TRBJ2-1
size: NA
CDR3: CASSGGDSREQFF
DNA: TGTGCCAGCAGCGGCGGGGACAGTCGGGAGCAGTTCTTC

D: TRBD1
V: TRBV2
length: 15
J: TRBJ1-1
size: NA
CDR3: CASPRTGGMNTEAFF
DNA: TGTGCCAGCCCTAGGACAGGGGGTATGAACACTGAAGCTTTCTTT

D: TRBD1
V: TRBV7-9
length: 16
J: TRBJ2-1
size: NA
CDR3: CASSSILRTGWDEQFF
DNA: TGTGCCAGCAGCTCAATTCTAAGGACAGGCTGGGATGAGCAGTTCTTC

D: NA
V: TRBV27
length: 14
J: TRBJ1-1
size: NA
CDR3: CASSYNRVNTEAFF
DNA: TGTGCCAGCAGTTATAACAGGGTGAACACTGAAGCTTTCTTT

D: TRBD2
V: TRBV9
length: 16
J: TRBJ2-2
size: NA
CDR3: CASSTGLAANTGELFF
DNA: TGTGCCAGCAGCACGGGACTAGCGGCGAACACCGGGGAGCTGTTTTTT

D: TRBD1
V: TRBV7-2
length: 13
J: TRBJ2-1
size: NA
CDR3: CASSLYGQGEQFF
DNA: TGTGCCAGCAGCTTGTATGGACAGGGTGAGCAGTTCTTC

D: NA
V: TRBV7-2
length: 14
J: TRBJ1-5
size: NA
CDR3: CASSLFLSNQPQHF
DNA: TGTGCCAGCAGCTTATTCCTGAGCAATCAGCCCCAGCATTTT

D: NA
V: TRBV27
length: 15
J: TRBJ2-7
size: NA
CDR3: CASRLQGLITYEQYF
DNA: TGTGCCAGCAGACTACAGGGCCTTATCACCTACGAGCAGTACTTC

D: TRBD1
V: TRBV7-9
length: 16
J: TRBJ2-5
size: NA
CDR3: CASSLPLDRIKETQYF
DNA: TGTGCCAGCAGCTTACCCCTGGACAGGATTAAAGAGACCCAGTACTTC

D: TRBD2
V: TRBV14
length: 14
J: TRBJ2-1
size: NA
CDR3: CASSPTSGYNEQFF
DNA: TGTGCCAGCAGCCCGACTAGCGGATACAATGAGCAGTTCTTC

D: TRBD2
V: TRBV11-3
length: 15
J: TRBJ2-7
size: NA
CDR3: CASSFTWEGRNEQYF
DNA: TGTGCCAGCAGCTTTACGTGGGAGGGCCGGAACGAGCAGTACTTC

D: NA
V: TRBV28
length: 16
J: TRBJ2-6
size: once
CDR3: CASSLYSLSGANVLTF
DNA: TGTGCCAGCAGTTTATACAGTCTCTCTGGGGCCAACGTCCTGACTTTC

D: TRBD2
V: TRBV5-1
length: 14
J: TRBJ2-7
size: NA
CDR3: CASSPGRGSYEQYF
DNA: TGCGCCAGCAGTCCAGGGAGGGGATCCTACGAGCAGTACTTC

D: NA
V: TRBV27
length: 15
J: TRBJ2-4
size: few
CDR3: CASSFRPGDVGIQYF
DNA: TGTGCCAGCAGTTTTCGTCCGGGGGACGTAGGAATTCAGTACTTC

D: NA
V: TRBV7-9
length: 13
J: TRBJ1-1
size: NA
CDR3: CASCDTVNTEAFF
DNA: TGTGCCAGCTGTGATACAGTGAACACTGAAGCTTTCTTT

D: TRBD2
V: TRBV5-1
length: 16
J: TRBJ2-3
size: NA
CDR3: CASSLTLAGRGDTQYF
DNA: TGCGCCAGCAGCTTGACTCTAGCGGGGAGGGGAGATACGCAGTATTTT

D: TRBD2
V: TRBV6-5
length: 16
J: TRBJ2-1
size: NA
CDR3: CASSYPAGGRYNEQFF
DNA: TGTGCCAGCAGTTACCCTGCGGGGGGCAGGTACAATGAGCAGTTCTTC

D: NA
V: TRBV5-8
length: 14
J: TRBJ2-5
size: NA
CDR3: CASSLVDSWETQYF
DNA: TGTGCCAGCAGCTTGGTCGACAGCTGGGAGACCCAGTACTTC

D: NA
V: TRBV6-5
length: 15
J: TRBJ1-5
size: NA
CDR3: CASSWSRDSNQPQHF
DNA: TGTGCCAGCAGTTGGTCCAGGGATAGCAATCAGCCCCAGCATTTT

D: TRBD2
V: TRBV2
length: 15
J: TRBJ2-7
size: NA
CDR3: CASSPSLARTYEQYF
DNA: TGTGCCAGCAGTCCATCACTAGCGAGGACCTACGAGCAGTACTTC

D: NA
V: TRBV10-3
length: 12
J: TRBJ1-3
size: NA
CDR3: CAIRRLGNTIYF
DNA: TGTGCCATCAGGCGTCTTGGAAACACCATATATTTT

D: TRBD1
V: TRBV19
length: 13
J: TRBJ2-7
size: NA
CDR3: CASSWGQGYEQYF
DNA: TGTGCCAGTAGTTGGGGACAGGGGTACGAGCAGTACTTC

D: NA
V: TRBV28
length: 15
J: TRBJ2-7
size: once
CDR3: CASTSRGGKYYEQYF
DNA: TGTGCCAGCACCTCGAGGGGGGGGAAATACTACGAGCAGTACTTC

D: TRBD2
V: TRBV11-2
length: 17
J: TRBJ2-7
size: NA
CDR3: CASSLYYLAGAVYEQYF
DNA: TGTGCCAGCAGCTTATATTATCTGGCGGGAGCTGTCTACGAGCAGTACTTC

D: TRBD1
V: TRBV19
length: 17
J: TRBJ2-1
size: NA
CDR3: CASSTTTGGVRPSEQFF
DNA: TGTGCCAGTAGTACCACGACAGGGGGCGTCAGGCCCAGTGAGCAGTTCTTC

D: TRBD1
V: TRBV7-9
length: 19
J: TRBJ2-1
size: NA
CDR3: CASSLTPYRGITSYNEQFF
DNA: TGTGCCAGCAGCTTAACCCCGTACAGGGGGATAACCTCCTACAATGAGCAGTTCTTC

D: NA
V: TRBV6-5
length: 14
J: TRBJ2-2
size: once
CDR3: CASFDRSRIGELFF
DNA: TGTGCCAGCTTCGACAGGTCAAGGATCGGGGAGCTGTTTTTT

D: TRBD1
V: TRBV27
length: 15
J: TRBJ1-4
size: NA
CDR3: CASSPAAGQYEKLFF
DNA: TGTGCCAGCAGTCCAGCCGCGGGACAGTATGAAAAACTGTTTTTT

D: NA
V: TRBV5-4
length: 15
J: TRBJ1-5
size: once
CDR3: CASSLGAGLGQPQHF
DNA: TGTGCCAGCAGCTTGGGGGCGGGTCTGGGTCAGCCCCAGCATTTT

D: TRBD1
V: TRBV4-1
length: 19
J: TRBJ2-5
size: NA
CDR3: CASSQGPLIRDRSQETQYF
DNA: TGCGCCAGCAGCCAAGGCCCCCTCATCCGGGACAGAAGCCAAGAGACCCAGTACTTC

D: TRBD2
V: TRBV18
length: 14
J: TRBJ2-7
size: NA
CDR3: CASSPSSGRVEQYF
DNA: TGTGCCAGCTCACCCTCCAGCGGGAGGGTCGAGCAGTACTTC

D: NA
V: TRBV10-3
length: 13
J: TRBJ1-2
size: once
CDR3: CAMYDRHHYGYTF
DNA: TGTGCCATGTACGACAGACACCACTATGGCTACACCTTC

D: TRBD1
V: TRBV2
length: 16
J: TRBJ1-2
size: NA
CDR3: CASSELGTGGSNGYTF
DNA: TGTGCCAGCAGTGAGTTAGGGACAGGGGGCTCGAATGGCTACACCTTC

D: TRBD2
V: TRBV11-3
length: 16
J: TRBJ2-3
size: NA
CDR3: CASSLGLREGSDTQYF
DNA: TGTGCCAGCAGCTTAGGCTTGCGGGAGGGTTCAGATACGCAGTATTTT